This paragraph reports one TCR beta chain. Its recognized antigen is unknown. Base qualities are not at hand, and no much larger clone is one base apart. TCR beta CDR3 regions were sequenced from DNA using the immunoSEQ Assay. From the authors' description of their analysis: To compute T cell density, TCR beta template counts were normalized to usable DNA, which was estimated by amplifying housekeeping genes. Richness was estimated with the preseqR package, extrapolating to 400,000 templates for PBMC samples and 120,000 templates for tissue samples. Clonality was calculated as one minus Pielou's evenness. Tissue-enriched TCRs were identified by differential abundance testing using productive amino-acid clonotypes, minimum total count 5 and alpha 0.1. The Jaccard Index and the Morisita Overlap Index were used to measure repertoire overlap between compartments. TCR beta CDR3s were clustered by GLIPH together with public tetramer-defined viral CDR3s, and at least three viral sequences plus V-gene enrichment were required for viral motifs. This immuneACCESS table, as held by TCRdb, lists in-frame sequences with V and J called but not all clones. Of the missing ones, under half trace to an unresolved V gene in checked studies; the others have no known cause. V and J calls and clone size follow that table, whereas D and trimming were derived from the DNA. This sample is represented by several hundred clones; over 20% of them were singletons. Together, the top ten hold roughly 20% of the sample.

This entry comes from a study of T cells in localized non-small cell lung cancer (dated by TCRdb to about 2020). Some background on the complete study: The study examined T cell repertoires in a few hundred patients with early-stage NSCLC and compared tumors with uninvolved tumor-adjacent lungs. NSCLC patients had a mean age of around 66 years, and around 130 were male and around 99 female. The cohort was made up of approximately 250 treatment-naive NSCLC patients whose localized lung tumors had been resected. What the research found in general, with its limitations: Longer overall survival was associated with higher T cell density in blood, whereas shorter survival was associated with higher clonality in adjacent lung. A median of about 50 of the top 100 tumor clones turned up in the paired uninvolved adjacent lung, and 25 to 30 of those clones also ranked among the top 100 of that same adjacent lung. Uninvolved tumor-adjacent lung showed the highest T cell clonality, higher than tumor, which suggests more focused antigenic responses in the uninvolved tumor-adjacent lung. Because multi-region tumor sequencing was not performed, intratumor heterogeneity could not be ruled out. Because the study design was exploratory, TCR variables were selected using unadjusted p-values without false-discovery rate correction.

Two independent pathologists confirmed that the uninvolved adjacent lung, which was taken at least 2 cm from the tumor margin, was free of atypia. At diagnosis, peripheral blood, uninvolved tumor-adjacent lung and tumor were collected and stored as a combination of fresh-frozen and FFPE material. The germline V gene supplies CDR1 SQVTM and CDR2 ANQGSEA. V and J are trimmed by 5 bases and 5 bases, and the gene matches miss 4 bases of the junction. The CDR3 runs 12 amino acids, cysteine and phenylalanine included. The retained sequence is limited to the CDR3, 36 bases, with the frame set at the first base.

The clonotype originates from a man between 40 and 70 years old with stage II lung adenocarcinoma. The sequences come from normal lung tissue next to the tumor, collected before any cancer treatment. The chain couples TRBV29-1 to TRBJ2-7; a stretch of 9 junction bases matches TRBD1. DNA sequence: TGCAGCGTTCCGGGACAGGGCAACGAGCAGTACTTC. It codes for CSVPGQGNEQYF.